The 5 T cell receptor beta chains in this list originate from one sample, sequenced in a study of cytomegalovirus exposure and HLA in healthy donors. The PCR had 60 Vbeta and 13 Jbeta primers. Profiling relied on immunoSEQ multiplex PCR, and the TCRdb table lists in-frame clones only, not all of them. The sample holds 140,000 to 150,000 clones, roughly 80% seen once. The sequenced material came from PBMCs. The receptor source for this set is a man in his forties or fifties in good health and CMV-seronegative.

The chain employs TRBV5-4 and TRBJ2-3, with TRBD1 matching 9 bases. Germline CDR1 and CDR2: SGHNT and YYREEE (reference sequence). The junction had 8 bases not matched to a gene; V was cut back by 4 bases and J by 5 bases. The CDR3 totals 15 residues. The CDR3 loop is CASSMRTGEIDTQYF. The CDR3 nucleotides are TGTGCCAGCAGCATGAGGACAGGGGAGATAGATACGCAGTATTTT.

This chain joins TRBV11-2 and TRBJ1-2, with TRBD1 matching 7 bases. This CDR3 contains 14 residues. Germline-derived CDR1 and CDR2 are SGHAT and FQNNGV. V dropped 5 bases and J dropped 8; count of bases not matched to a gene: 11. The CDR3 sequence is CASSKALTGEGYTF. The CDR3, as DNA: TGTGCCAGCAGCAAAGCCCTTACAGGGGAAGGCTACACCTTC.

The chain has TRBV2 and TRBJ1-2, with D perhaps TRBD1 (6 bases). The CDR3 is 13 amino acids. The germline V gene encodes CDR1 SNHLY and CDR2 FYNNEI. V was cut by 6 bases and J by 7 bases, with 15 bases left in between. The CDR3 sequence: CASRVQGGGGYTF. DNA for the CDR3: TGTGCCAGCAGGGTACAGGGTGGTGGTGGCTACACCTTC.

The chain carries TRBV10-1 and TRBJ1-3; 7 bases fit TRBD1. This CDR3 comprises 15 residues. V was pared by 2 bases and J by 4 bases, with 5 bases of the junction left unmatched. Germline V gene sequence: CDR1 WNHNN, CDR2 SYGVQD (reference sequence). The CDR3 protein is CASSEGQALGNTIYF. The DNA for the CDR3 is TGCGCCAGCAGTGAGGGACAGGCTTTGGGAAACACCATATATTTT.

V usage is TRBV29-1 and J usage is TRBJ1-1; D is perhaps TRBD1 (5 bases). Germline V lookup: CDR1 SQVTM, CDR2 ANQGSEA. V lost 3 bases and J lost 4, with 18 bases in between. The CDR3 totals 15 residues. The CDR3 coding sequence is TGCAGCGTTGACCGGGCCTGGGGCCGTACCACTGAAGCTTTCTTT. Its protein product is CSVDRAWGRTTEAFF. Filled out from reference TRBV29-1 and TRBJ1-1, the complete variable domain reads SAVISQKPSRDICQRGTSLTIQCQVDSQVTMMFWYRQQPGQSLTLIATANQGSEATYESGFVIDKFPISRPNLTFSTLTVSNMSPEDSSIYLCSVDRAWGRTTEAFFGQGTRLTVV.